What follows are 16 T cell receptor beta chains derived from one specimen sequenced in a study of blood T cells in healthy people across ages (dated by TCRdb to 2014 to 2015). The library was obtained by 5' RACE. This sample was sequenced with an Illumina HiSeq 2500. The second PCR ran for about 7 to 11 cycles and used a J-beta primer mix along with a sample-barcoded 5' primer. The public sequencing data were trimmed at Q25 with fastp and processed into clonotypes with MiXCR by TCRdb, which kept only in-frame beta chains. Every entry covers one CDR3 protein and lists the most common genes and DNA from its rows. The sample table shows almost 550,000 distinct CDR3 sequences, and under 30% are seen once. The ten largest clones add up to around 10% of the sample. The same data also contributed to another study, on T cells of mothers and their children.

The sample consisted of blood. The receptors were gathered from a boy between 5 and 17 years old in good health.

The chain couples TRBV19 to TRBJ2-5; D may correspond to TRBD1 or TRBD2 (5 bases each). Judging by the DNA end, TRBJ2-7 fits better; the J call may be wrong. Germline V lookup: CDR1 LNHDA, CDR2 SQIVND (reference sequence). The CDR3 runs 16 residues. The CDR3 here is CASSTSGTRVPYEQYF. Written as DNA, the CDR3 is TGTGCCAGTAGTACTTCCGGGACCCGCGTCCCCTACGAGCAGTACTTC.

The genes are TRBV20-1 and TRBJ2-7; D might be TRBD1 (7 bases). Trimming took 3 bases from V and 4 from J, leaving 13 bases between them. The CDR3 loop spans 13 amino acids. CDR1 DFQATT and CDR2 SNEGSKA come from the germline V gene (reference sequence). The CDR3, as DNA: TGCAGTGCTAGGCCCAGGGGGGAGTACGAGCAGTACTTC. Translated, it gives CSARPRGEYEQYF.

This clonotype occurred a few times. The CDR3 reads CATSPMDPLYYEQYF. As DNA, the CDR3 is TGTGCCACCAGTCCTATGGACCCTCTCTACTACGAGCAGTACTTC. The rearrangement uses TRBV24-1 and TRBJ2-7, with unresolved D. V shed 6 bases and J shed 3 bases, with 17 bases lying between them. From germline, CDR1 is KGHDR and CDR2 SFDVKD. The CDR3 is 15 residues long.

V and J are TRBV28 and TRBJ1-4; D gene unclear. Between the trimmed V and J ends, which lost 8 bases and 4 bases, there was a span of 5 bases. This CDR3 spans 11 amino acids. The germline CDR1 and CDR2 sequences are MDHEN and SYDVKM. The CDR3 DNA follows: TGTGCCAGCGGCTATAATGAAAAACTGTTTTTT. Translated, it gives CASGYNEKLFF.

For this clonotype: One end of the junction does not line up with germline, which may come from a read error. The genes are TRBV29-1 and TRBJ2-1; D not certain. Germline V lookup: CDR1 SQVTM, CDR2 ANQGSEA. This CDR3 has 10 amino acids. In DNA, the CDR3 is TGCAGCGTTGAAGATAAGGGCTCCCTCTTC. It encodes CSVEDKGSLF.

The genes are TRBV6-1 and TRBJ2-1; maybe TRBD1 (6 bases). This CDR3 has 15 amino acids. CDR1 and CDR2 from the germline V gene are MNHNS and SASEGT. Trimming stripped 6 bases from V and 4 bases from J, with 16 bases between. CDR3 region: CASSGDRKVYNEQFF. DNA for the CDR3: TGTGCCAGCAGCGGTGACAGGAAGGTTTACAATGAGCAGTTCTTC.

This clonotype has just a few counts. The CDR3 nucleotides are TGCAGTGCTGGCGCGTGGGCAGCGGGTGTCGATGAGCAGTTCTTC. Translation: CSAGAWAAGVDEQFF. The chain uses TRBV20-1 and TRBJ2-1; D possibly corresponds to TRBD2 (6 bases). The CDR3 extends over 15 amino acids. Per germline, CDR1 DFQATT and CDR2 SNEGSKA (reference sequence). Trimming took 5 bases from V and 8 from J, leaving 22 bases between them.

The sample holds a few counts of this clonotype. The chain recombines TRBV10-3 with TRBJ2-1; D call uncertain. The V gene lost 4 bases and the J gene lost 5 bases, with 9 bases spanning the gap. The germline V gene encodes CDR1 ENHRY and CDR2 SYGVKD. This CDR3 is built from 13 residues. The CDR3 loop reads CAISGTDDNEQFF. The CDR3 coding sequence is TGTGCCATCAGTGGGACCGACGACAATGAGCAGTTCTTC.

This clonotype was recorded at least ten times. The V call is TRBV6-1, the J call TRBJ2-1; 11 bases are a match to TRBD1. The ends lost 8 bases at V and 6 bases at J; junction bases unmatched: 9. Germline values: CDR1 MNHNS, CDR2 SASEGT. The CDR3 is 15 amino acids. The chain's CDR3 is CASEMTGTGGNEQFF. The CDR3 DNA reads TGTGCCAGCGAAATGACCGGGACAGGGGGCAATGAGCAGTTCTTC.

The rearrangement joins TRBV14 to TRBJ2-5; no clear D. V dropped 0 bases and J dropped 1 base, with 6 bases sitting between them. Germline V gene lookup returns CDR1 SGHDN and CDR2 FVKESK. The CDR3 length is 14 residues. DNA of the CDR3: TGTGCCAGCAGCCAAGAAACGGTCCAAGAGACCCAGTACTTC. It encodes CASSQETVQETQYF.

This clonotype has a single count. This chain connects TRBV28 to TRBJ2-5; D might be TRBD1 (8 bases). This CDR3 comprises 15 residues. Trimming pared 8 bases from V and 5 bases from J, leaving 21 bases between. From germline, CDR1 is MDHEN and CDR2 SYDVKM. CDR3 loop: CASVRDRGGWETQYF. CDR3 sequence (DNA): TGTGCCAGCGTCAGAGACAGGGGAGGGTGGGAGACCCAGTACTTC.

The chain couples TRBV20-1 to TRBJ2-1; D is perhaps TRBD2 (6 bases). The CDR3 has 15 amino acids. Between the trimmed V and J ends, which lost 0 bases and 0 bases, there was a span of 9 bases. Germline V gives CDR1 DFQATT, CDR2 SNEGSKA (reference sequence). The CDR3 coding sequence is TGCAGTGCTAGAGATCTCGGGAGCTCCTACAATGAGCAGTTCTTC. This sequence encodes CSARDLGSSYNEQFF.

The chain couples TRBV10-3 to TRBJ1-1, with 8 bases fitting TRBD1. The junction had 3 bases not matched to a gene; V was cut back by 11 bases and J by 4 bases. This CDR3 has 11 amino acids. From germline, CDR1 is ENHRY and CDR2 SYGVKD. In nucleotides, the CDR3 is TGTGCCGTAACAGGGGGCACTGAAGCTTTCTTT. Its protein is CAVTGGTEAFF.

The rearrangement links TRBV20-1 to TRBJ2-2; possibly TRBD2 for D (7 bases). CDR1 and CDR2 from the germline V gene are DFQATT and SNEGSKA (reference sequence). V was cut by 1 base and J by 6 bases, with 15 bases left in between. This CDR3 has 15 residues. This chain's CDR3 is CSARGLGGGPGELFF. CDR3 sequence (DNA): TGCAGTGCTAGAGGTCTAGGGGGGGGCCCCGGGGAGCTGTTTTTT.

This clonotype turned up a few times. The J gene is TRBJ2-5, the V gene TRBV5-5, with 11 bases lining up with TRBD2. The J segment lost 4 bases and the V segment lost 3 bases, leaving 11 bases of the junction unmatched. The CDR3 sequence is 17 residues long. Germline CDR1 and CDR2: SGHKS and YYEKEE (reference sequence). CDR3 amino acids: CASSSKGLAGGGETQYF. CDR3 coding DNA: TGTGCCAGCAGCTCGAAGGGGCTAGCGGGAGGCGGAGAGACCCAGTACTTC.

A single count supports this clonotype. The chain combines TRBV27 with TRBJ1-2; 7 bases fit TRBD1. CDR1 is MNHEY and CDR2 is SMNVEV in the germline V gene (reference sequence). V lost 6 bases and J lost 5; bases outside the gene matches: 12. The CDR3 is made up of 15 amino acids. Here the CDR3 DNA reads TGTGCCAGCAGGCCACCGGGACAGTACAATTATGGCTACACCTTC. Translated: CASRPPGQYNYGYTF.